Presented here are 6 T cell receptor beta chains from one specimen sequenced in a study of T cell responses to AZD1222 COVID-19 vaccine. Using immunoSEQ multiplex PCR, the repertoire was profiled, and TCRdb retains in-frame clones only, with some absent. This table holds fewer than 250,000 clones, 93% found once. The sequencing used peripheral blood, collected on day 0 of MenACWY control vaccination. The receptors stem from an adult in good health.

This clone was found once. The genes are TRBV7-8 and TRBJ1-2; D uncertain. V was pared by 4 bases and J by 3 bases, with 9 bases between. This CDR3 spans 13 amino acids. Germline V gene data show CDR1 as SGHVS and CDR2 as FQNEAQ. CDR3 bases: TGTGCCAGCAGCTCCGCAGTGGACTATGGCTACACCTTC. Translated: CASSSAVDYGYTF.

V usage is TRBV5-6 and J usage is TRBJ2-3; TRBD2 aligns across 15 bases. Germline trimming cut 5 bases from V and 5 bases from J; bases unmatched to any gene: 12. This CDR3 is 18 amino acids long. Germline V lookup: CDR1 SGHDT, CDR2 YYEEEE. For the CDR3, the DNA is TGTGCCAGCAGTCCTAGACCGGGACTAGCGGGGGGAGGAGATACGCAGTATTTT. Translating it yields CASSPRPGLAGGGDTQYF.

This clone was recorded only once. The J gene is TRBJ1-1, the V gene TRBV19, with D possibly TRBD1 on 6 matching bases. The CDR3 runs to 13 residues. Trimming stripped 4 bases from V and 4 bases from J, with 10 bases between. Per germline, CDR1 LNHDA and CDR2 SQIVND (reference sequence). CDR3 amino acids: CASSNRGGTEAFF. The CDR3 coding sequence is TGTGCCAGTAGTAATAGGGGGGGCACTGAAGCTTTCTTT.

This chain connects TRBV5-8 to TRBJ1-1; D is uncertain. The V end lost 9 bases, the J end lost 0 bases, and 12 bases lay between the germline ends. The CDR3 contains 13 residues. The germline V gene encodes CDR1 SGHTS and CDR2 YDEGEE. The CDR3 sequence is CATSIWVNTEAFF. The CDR3 DNA follows: TGTGCCACGAGCATCTGGGTGAACACTGAAGCTTTCTTT.

This sequence joins TRBV5-1 and TRBJ2-1; tentative D call: TRBD2 (5 bases). From germline, CDR1 is SGHRS and CDR2 YFSETQ. V shed 0 bases and J shed 8 bases, with 21 bases lying between them. This CDR3 region has 17 residues. The CDR3 sequence is CASSLGSLILAGDEQFF. The DNA for the CDR3 is TGCGCCAGCAGCTTGGGTAGTTTAATACTTGCCGGGGATGAGCAGTTCTTC.

Points on this clone: Other DNA sequences in this specimen translate into the identical CDR3. V usage is TRBV6-5 and J usage is TRBJ1-2; the D is unclear. The CDR3 covers 14 residues. The germline V gene encodes CDR1 MNHEY and CDR2 SVGAGI. Trimming cost V 0 bases and J 7 bases, with 12 bases left between them. In DNA form, the CDR3 reads TGTGCCAGCAGTTACTCGTCCGGCGTAGGTGGCTACACCTTC. This gives the protein CASSYSSGVGGYTF.